A single sample gave rise to the 22 T cell receptor beta chains below, sequenced in a study of early T cells in non-severe SARS-CoV-2 infection. Using its own MiXCR run on the 5' RACE reads, TCRdb lists one record per CDR3 protein. The sample contains under 100,000 distinct CDR3 sequences, approximately 11% of which appear only once. Sample: whole blood. The source of these receptors is an adult who was a healthcare worker with PCR-confirmed SARS-CoV-2 infection or an uninfected control (not recorded which).

This clonotype was counted ten times or more. The genes are TRBV7-2 and TRBJ2-7; D might be TRBD2 (6 bases). The CDR3 extends over 15 amino acids. Deletions cut 5 bases from V and 7 bases from J, with 21 bases between. From germline, CDR1 is SGHTA and CDR2 FQGNSA. The CDR3 region is CASSRRDLRRGEQYF. In nucleotides, the CDR3 is TGTGCCAGCAGCCGACGGGACTTACGTCGGGGGGAGCAGTACTTC.

This clonotype occurred many times. The junction shows a germline mismatch at one end, possibly a read error. The rearrangement uses TRBV7-9 and TRBJ2-1, with D perhaps assigned TRBD1 or TRBD2 (5 bases each). This CDR3 has 12 residues. Germline loops: CDR1 SEHNR, CDR2 FQNEAQ (reference sequence). CDR3 protein: CASSYAGAAGIF. The CDR3 DNA follows: TGTGCCAGCAGTTACGCCGGGGCAGCCGGAATCTTC.

J is TRBJ2-3 and V is TRBV2; D assignment may be TRBD1 or TRBD2 (5 bases each). This CDR3 contains 17 residues. Trimming shortened V by 5 bases and J by 1 base, and 19 bases separated the two germline ends. CDR1 SNHLY and CDR2 FYNNEI come from the germline V gene. This CDR3 is CASSYRPGGRGTDTQYF. In DNA, the CDR3 is TGTGCCAGCAGTTACCGGCCTGGGGGACGCGGCACAGATACGCAGTATTTT.

This chain uses TRBV18 with TRBJ2-1; 9 bases match TRBD1. Germline trimming cut 3 bases from V and 6 bases from J; bases unmatched to any gene: 3. This CDR3 comprises 14 residues. Germline lookup yields CDR1 KGHSH and CDR2 LQKENI. CDR3 DNA sequence: TGTGCCAGCTCACCCGGGACAGGGAGCAATGAGCAGTTCTTC. Protein: CASSPGTGSNEQFF.

A few counts support this clonotype. The rearrangement uses TRBV7-6 and TRBJ1-1, with TRBD1 identical over 8 bases. The V and J ends lost 1 base and 0 bases, in that order; junction bases with no gene match: 7. This CDR3 spans 17 amino acids. Germline V gives CDR1 SGHVS, CDR2 FNYEAQ. In DNA form, the CDR3 reads TGTGCCAGCAGCTTAGAACTAGGACAGGGATTGAACACTGAAGCTTTCTTT. This codes for CASSLELGQGLNTEAFF.

This clonotype is termed medium-sized (0.01 to 0.1%). V and J are TRBV20-1 and TRBJ2-3, with D possibly TRBD1 on 5 matching bases. CDR1 and CDR2 from the germline V gene are DFQATT and SNEGSKA (reference sequence). There are 13 residues in the CDR3. The V end lost 5 bases, the J end lost 0 bases, and 9 bases lay between the germline ends. This CDR3 is CSAQGRSTDTQYF. The CDR3 DNA is TGCAGTGCTCAGGGTAGGAGCACAGATACGCAGTATTTT.

This clonotype was found a few times. This chain links TRBV28 with TRBJ2-7; no clear D gene. The CDR3 totals 12 residues. V was shortened by 5 bases and J by 4 bases, with 9 bases between the two germline ends. The germline V gene encodes CDR1 MDHEN and CDR2 SYDVKM. Here the CDR3 DNA reads TGTGCCAGCAGTATTATAAGATACGAGCAGTACTTC. Translation: CASSIIRYEQYF.

This clonotype was seen a handful of times. The gene calls are TRBV20-1 and TRBJ2-2; 9 bases match TRBD2. The CDR3 extends over 15 amino acids. Trimming cost V 6 bases and J 6 bases; bases outside gene matches: 11. The germline V gene has CDR1 DFQATT and CDR2 SNEGSKA (reference sequence). CDR3 loop: CSAKRGAVGPGELFF. The DNA of the CDR3 is TGCAGTGCAAAGCGGGGGGCCGTCGGGCCCGGGGAGCTGTTTTTT.

This clonotype was seen at least ten times. The V call is TRBV12-3 or TRBV12-4, the J call TRBJ2-3; weak D call: TRBD1 (6 bases). V lost 3 bases, J lost 4 bases, and 14 bases lay in between. The CDR3 consists of 15 residues. Here the CDR3 DNA reads TGTGCCAGCAGTTTGAGGACAGCAGCTTCAGATACGCAGTATTTT. It yields the protein CASSLRTAASDTQYF.

This clonotype was detected a few times. V gene TRBV6-2 or TRBV6-3 combines with J gene TRBJ2-1; D call uncertain. Trimming cost V 3 bases and J 2 bases, with 11 bases left between them. CDR3 length equals 15 residues. CDR1 is MNHEY and CDR2 is SVGEGT in the germline V gene. For the CDR3, the DNA is TGTGCCAGCAGTTATCGGATGTCAACCTACAATGAGCAGTTCTTC. Protein: CASSYRMSTYNEQFF.

In this sample, this clonotype turned up many times. V gene TRBV6-2 or TRBV6-3 combines with J gene TRBJ2-6; D remains unclear. Trimming stripped 8 bases from V and 1 base from J, with 15 bases between. The CDR3 consists of 16 residues. The germline V gene encodes CDR1 MNHEY and CDR2 SVGEGT. The DNA for the CDR3 is TGTGCCAGCTTGGGGTCGATAAGATCTGGGGCCAACGTCCTGACTTTC. This encodes CASLGSIRSGANVLTF.

The chain links TRBV6-6 to TRBJ2-1, with a weak D call TRBD2 (6 bases). V lost 8 bases, J lost 7 bases, and 15 bases lay in between. The CDR3 runs to 13 residues. The V gene's germline CDR1 is MNHNY and CDR2 SVGAGI (reference sequence). The CDR3 reads CASHETSANEQFF. CDR3 nucleotides: TGTGCCAGCCATGAGACTAGTGCTAATGAGCAGTTCTTC.

In its sample, this clonotype was seen a few times. The genes are TRBV27 and TRBJ2-1; D remains unclear. The CDR3 is 12 amino acids. Trimming took 5 bases from V and 7 from J, leaving 9 bases between them. The germline CDR1 and CDR2 sequences are MNHEY and SMNVEV (reference sequence). The CDR3 reads CASSRVPNEQFF. In DNA form, the CDR3 reads TGTGCCAGCAGTCGCGTACCAAATGAGCAGTTCTTC.

Many counts were recorded for this clonotype. V gene TRBV25-1 combines with J gene TRBJ2-7; no firm D call. Germline V gene data show CDR1 as MGHDK and CDR2 as SYGVNS. Trimming removed 5 bases from V and 2 bases from J, with 13 bases in between. The CDR3 sequence is 14 residues long. The CDR3 sequence is CASSLGEETYEQYF. The CDR3 coding sequence is TGTGCCAGCAGTTTAGGCGAGGAAACCTACGAGCAGTACTTC.

This clonotype was found a few times. The gene calls are TRBV9 and TRBJ1-1, with 9 positions matching TRBD1. Germline lookup yields CDR1 SGDLS and CDR2 YYNGEE. The CDR3 is 13 amino acids. Unmatched junction bases numbered 5, after V lost 0 bases and J lost 11 bases. The chain's CDR3 is CASSVDGTGKAFF. For the CDR3, the DNA is TGTGCCAGCAGCGTAGACGGGACAGGGAAGGCTTTCTTT.

This clonotype was counted between two and nine times. The chain is built from TRBV20-1 and TRBJ2-2; D might be TRBD1 (6 bases). The CDR3 loop spans 15 amino acids. Germline values: CDR1 DFQATT, CDR2 SNEGSKA (reference sequence). Trimming removed 1 base at V and 4 bases at J, with 13 bases between. CDR3 sequence (DNA): TGCAGTGCTAGAGGGCCAGGGGATCCCACCGGGGAGCTGTTTTTT. The encoded protein is CSARGPGDPTGELFF.

The chain combines TRBV20-1 with TRBJ2-1; 9 nucleotides align to TRBD2. Germline assignment: CDR1 DFQATT and CDR2 SNEGSKA (reference sequence). Germline trimming cut 1 base from V and 2 bases from J; bases unmatched to any gene: 3. CDR3 size: 15 residues. Here the CDR3 DNA reads TGCAGTGCTAGAGCGCGGGGGGGTACCTACAATGAGCAGTTCTTC. This codes for CSARARGGTYNEQFF.

This clonotype was counted a few times. This sequence joins TRBV6-2 or TRBV6-3 and TRBJ2-7; D possibly corresponds to TRBD1 (5 bases). V lost 5 bases to trimming and J lost 1 base, with 9 bases between them. CDR1 MNHEY and CDR2 SVGEGT come from the germline V gene. The CDR3 has 13 amino acids. CDR3 loop: CASSPGFSYEQYF. In DNA form, the CDR3 reads TGTGCCAGCAGTCCAGGGTTTTCCTACGAGCAGTACTTC.

DNA of the CDR3: TGTGCCAGCAGCTGGGACAGGGACAACACAGATACGCAGTATTTT. Encoded protein: CASSWDRDNTDTQYF. V usage is TRBV5-5 and J usage is TRBJ2-3; 9 bases match TRBD1. Germline lookup yields CDR1 SGHKS and CDR2 YYEKEE (reference sequence). The J segment lost 2 bases and the V segment lost 3 bases, leaving 4 bases of the junction unmatched. This CDR3 is built from 15 residues.

This chain links TRBV28 with TRBJ2-3, with 11 bases identical to TRBD2. Unmatched junction bases numbered 2, after V lost 6 bases and J lost 3 bases. CDR1 and CDR2 from the germline V gene are MDHEN and SYDVKM. CDR3 length equals 14 residues. The CDR3 protein is CASRTSGRTDTQYF. The CDR3 DNA follows: TGTGCCAGCAGAACTAGCGGGAGAACAGATACGCAGTATTTT. The whole variable domain, remainder taken from reference TRBV28 and TRBJ2-3, is DVKVTQSSRYLVKRTGEKVFLECVQDMDHENMFWYRQDPGLGLRLIYFSYDVKMKEKGDIPEGYSVSREKKERFSLILESASTNQTSMYLCASRTSGRTDTQYFGPGTRLTVL.

This clonotype was seen a handful of times. Here the CDR3 omits its conserved ending phenylalanine or tryptophan, so a read error is the likely source. The chain recombines TRBV7-9 with TRBJ1-1; tentatively, D is TRBD1 (5 bases). From germline, CDR1 is SEHNR and CDR2 FQNEAQ (reference sequence). The CDR3 is made up of 12 amino acids. The V end lost 5 bases, the J end lost 4 bases, and 8 bases lay between the germline ends. The CDR3 loop reads CASSTQGTEAFS. The DNA of the CDR3 is TGTGCCAGCAGCACCCAGGGCACTGAAGCTTTCTCT.

This sequence joins TRBV29-1 and TRBJ2-7, with 10 positions matching TRBD2. J gave up 2 bases and V 2 bases, and 3 bases lay outside the gene matches. There are 14 residues in the CDR3. From germline, CDR1 is SQVTM and CDR2 ANQGSEA. The CDR3 sequence is CSVELAGAPYEQYF. In DNA, the CDR3 is TGCAGCGTTGAACTAGCGGGAGCACCCTACGAGCAGTACTTC.